Listed below are T cell receptor beta chains from one sample, sequenced in a study of blood T cell repertoires in COVID-19. Clones were read by immunoSEQ multiplex PCR, and TCRdb kept only the in-frame ones, dropping some. The sample includes some 70,000 clones, 76% of them seen just once. Source material: peripheral blood. The origin of the receptors is a man in his sixties with COVID-19, enrolled during active disease. Both conserved end residues are part of each CDR3. Fields, in order: V gene, J gene, D gene, clone size, CDR3 protein, CDR3 DNA. A D gene is named only where the DNA matches it firmly. Expanded clones are given a class, and other clones once, few, many or no size at all.

>TRBV15|TRBJ2-3|NA|NA
CATSLRFSTDTQYF
TGTGCCACCAGCCTGAGGTTCAGCACAGATACGCAGTATTTT
>TRBV4-2|TRBJ2-7|NA|NA
CASSQGLQGYEQYF
TGTGCCAGCAGCCAAGGACTACAGGGCTACGAGCAGTACTTC
>TRBV30|TRBJ1-1|TRBD1|NA
CAWEETGVFTEAFF
TGTGCCTGGGAGGAAACAGGGGTGTTCACTGAAGCTTTCTTT
>TRBV28|TRBJ2-5|TRBD2|NA
CASSRLAEQETQYF
TGTGCCAGCAGCCGACTAGCAGAACAAGAGACCCAGTACTTC
>TRBV3-1/TRBV3-2|TRBJ2-1|TRBD1|NA
CASSQEPTGAEQFF
TGTGCCAGCAGCCAAGAGCCCACAGGGGCTGAGCAGTTCTTC
>TRBV2|TRBJ1-2|NA|NA
CASSEWTARNYGYTF
TGTGCCAGCAGCGAATGGACAGCCCGGAACTATGGCTACACCTTC
>TRBV5-1|TRBJ1-4|TRBD1|once
CASSPGRGQVGEKLFF
TGCGCCAGCAGCCCCGGCCGAGGACAGGTTGGAGAAAAACTGTTTTTT
>TRBV3-1/TRBV3-2|TRBJ1-6|TRBD1|few
CASSQTGGSYNSPLHF
TGTGCCAGCAGCCAAACAGGGGGCTCCTATAATTCACCCCTCCACTTT
>TRBV5-6|TRBJ1-4|NA|NA
CASSLWTANEKLFF
TGTGCCAGCAGCCTGTGGACAGCTAATGAAAAACTGTTTTTT
>TRBV10-2|TRBJ2-2|NA|few
CASSDRGTGELFF
TGCGCCAGCAGTGACAGGGGAACCGGGGAGCTGTTTTTT
>TRBV18|TRBJ2-7|TRBD2|NA
CASSSTTGTSGSEQYF
TGTGCCAGCTCATCCACCACAGGGACTAGCGGGTCGGAGCAGTACTTC
>TRBV19|TRBJ1-4|NA|NA
CASSPTSYNEKLFF
TGTGCCAGTAGTCCGACATCCTATAATGAAAAACTGTTTTTT
>TRBV11-2|TRBJ2-1|NA|NA
CATEGGLARNEQFF
TGTGCCACCGAGGGTGGGCTAGCGAGAAATGAGCAGTTCTTC
>TRBV28|TRBJ1-4|TRBD1|NA
CASRPTGGEEKLFF
TGTGCCAGCAGACCTACAGGGGGGGAAGAAAAACTGTTTTTT
>TRBV10-3|TRBJ1-1|NA|few
CAARVELNTEAFF
TGTGCCGCCAGGGTGGAGTTGAACACTGAAGCTTTCTTT
>TRBV5-4|TRBJ2-5|NA|NA
CASSRHSGQETQYF
TGTGCCAGCAGCCGACACAGCGGCCAAGAGACCCAGTACTTC
>TRBV10-2|TRBJ2-5|TRBD2|once
CASRLGLEETQYF
TGCGCCAGCAGACTTGGACTAGAAGAGACCCAGTACTTC
>TRBV10-3|TRBJ1-1|TRBD1|NA
CAISESTGANTEAFF
TGTGCCATCAGTGAGTCGACAGGGGCGAACACTGAAGCTTTCTTT
>TRBV7-9|TRBJ1-4|NA|once
CASSLHGEKLFF
TGTGCCAGCAGCTTACACGGGGAAAAACTGTTTTTT
>TRBV27|TRBJ2-1|NA|NA
CASSSPGQPHEQFF
TGTGCCAGCAGTTCCCCTGGACAGCCCCATGAGCAGTTCTTC
>TRBV4-1|TRBJ1-6|NA|NA
CASSQAGGYNSPLHF
TGCGCCAGCAGCCAAGCCGGGGGTTACAATTCACCCCTCCACTTT
>TRBV6-5|TRBJ1-3|TRBD1|NA
CASGSDRGLRAIYF
TGTGCCAGCGGTAGCGACAGGGGGCTTAGGGCCATATATTTT
>TRBV11-2|TRBJ2-4|TRBD1|few
CASSLGPTGGIRAKNIQYF
TGTGCCAGCAGCTTAGGCCCGACAGGGGGAATACGAGCCAAAAACATTCAGTACTTC
>TRBV7-9|TRBJ2-7|TRBD2|few
CASSPREDAYEQYF
TGTGCCAGCAGCCCCCGGGAGGACGCCTACGAGCAGTACTTC
>TRBV11-3|TRBJ2-1|TRBD2|NA
CASNGLAGENEQFF
TGTGCCAGCAACGGACTAGCGGGAGAAAATGAGCAGTTCTTC
>TRBV7-3|TRBJ2-1|TRBD2|NA
CASSKRRGLAGEQSYNEQFF
TGTGCCAGCAGCAAACGTCGCGGACTAGCGGGAGAACAATCCTACAATGAGCAGTTCTTC
>TRBV29-1|TRBJ2-5|NA|once
CSVEDRGGQETQYF
TGCAGCGTTGAAGATCGTGGCGGTCAAGAGACCCAGTACTTC
>TRBV20-1|TRBJ2-1|NA|NA
CSAISNNEQFF
TGCAGTGCCATATCTAACAATGAGCAGTTCTTC
>TRBV2|TRBJ2-3|NA|large
CASNPTGSTDTQYF
TGTGCCAGCAATCCAACGGGGAGCACAGATACGCAGTATTTT
>TRBV5-1|TRBJ2-3|TRBD1|few
CASSLVGGQKEDTQYF
TGCGCCAGCAGCTTGGTAGGGGGCCAGAAAGAAGATACGCAGTATTTT
>TRBV5-5|TRBJ2-7|TRBD1|NA
CASSSDRFYEQYF
TGTGCCAGCAGCTCGGACAGGTTCTACGAGCAGTACTTC
>TRBV10-3|TRBJ2-3|TRBD2|NA
CATTGGRDGDTQYF
TGTGCCACCACGGGGGGGAGGGATGGAGATACGCAGTATTTT
>TRBV4-1|TRBJ2-2|NA|NA
CASRSGMNTGELFF
TGCGCCAGCCGGTCGGGGATGAACACCGGGGAGCTGTTTTTT
>TRBV6-5|TRBJ1-3|NA|NA
CASSKRVSGNTIYF
TGTGCCAGCAGCAAGCGGGTTTCAGGAAACACCATATATTTT
>TRBV15|TRBJ2-1|NA|NA
CATRGGSQYNEQFF
TGTGCCACCAGAGGAGGGTCCCAATACAATGAGCAGTTCTTC
>TRBV13|TRBJ1-3|NA|NA
CASSLTGVSSGNTIYF
TGTGCCAGCAGCCTGACGGGAGTTAGTTCTGGAAACACCATATATTTT
>TRBV6-1|TRBJ2-7|TRBD1|NA
CASSEGNRGYEQYF
TGTGCCAGCAGTGAAGGGAACAGGGGCTACGAGCAGTACTTC
>TRBV4-1|TRBJ1-3|NA|NA
CASSQDPTSPGLGNTIYF
TGCGCCAGCAGCCAGGACCCTACCTCACCGGGACTTGGAAACACCATATATTTT
>TRBV3-1/TRBV3-2|TRBJ2-5|TRBD1|NA
CASSHRKGQTLETQYF
TGTGCCAGCAGCCACCGAAAGGGACAGACGTTAGAGACCCAGTACTTC
>TRBV12-3/TRBV12-4|TRBJ2-3|NA|NA
CASSRGQEGLYF
TGTGCCAGCAGTAGGGGGCAGGAGGGTTTGTATTTT
>TRBV7-3|TRBJ2-1|NA|NA
CASSSNLRGDEQFF
TGTGCCAGCAGCTCTAACCTGAGAGGTGATGAGCAGTTCTTC
>TRBV3-1/TRBV3-2|TRBJ1-5|NA|NA
CASSQVGSQPQHF
TGTGCCAGCAGCCAAGTAGGGAGCCAGCCCCAGCATTTT
>TRBV30|TRBJ2-7|TRBD1|NA
CAWERDRVNEQYF
TGTGCCTGGGAACGGGACAGGGTAAACGAGCAGTACTTC
>TRBV27|TRBJ2-1|TRBD1|few
CASSLSGGTYNEQFF
TGTGCCAGCAGTTTATCAGGGGGCACCTACAATGAGCAGTTCTTC
>TRBV18|TRBJ1-1|NA|NA
CASSPQGVNTEAFF
TGTGCCAGCTCACCCCAGGGTGTGAACACTGAAGCTTTCTTT
>TRBV5-1|TRBJ2-3|TRBD1|NA
CASAPGQGGDTQYF
TGCGCCAGCGCTCCGGGACAGGGGGGTGATACGCAGTATTTT
>TRBV29-1|TRBJ2-1|NA|NA
CSVAGSSYNEQFF
TGCAGCGTTGCAGGCAGCTCCTACAATGAGCAGTTCTTC
>TRBV27|TRBJ1-2|NA|NA
CASSPRQNGYTF
TGTGCCAGCAGTCCCAGACAGAATGGCTACACCTTC